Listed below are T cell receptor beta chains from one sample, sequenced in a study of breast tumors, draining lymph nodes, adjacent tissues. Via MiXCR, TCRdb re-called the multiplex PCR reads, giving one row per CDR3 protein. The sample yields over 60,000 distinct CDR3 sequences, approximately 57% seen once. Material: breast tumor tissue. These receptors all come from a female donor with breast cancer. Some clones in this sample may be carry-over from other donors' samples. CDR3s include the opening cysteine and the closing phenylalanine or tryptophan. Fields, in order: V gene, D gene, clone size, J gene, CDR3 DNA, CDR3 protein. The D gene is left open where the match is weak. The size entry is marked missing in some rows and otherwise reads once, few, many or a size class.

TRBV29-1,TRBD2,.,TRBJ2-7,TGCAGCGTTGACCCTTACCAGACTAGCGGGACCTACGAGCAGTACTTC,CSVDPYQTSGTYEQYF
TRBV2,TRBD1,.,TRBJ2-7,TGTGCCAGCAGTGGTGGACAGCCGGGACAGGGGGCATACGAGCAGTACTTC,CASSGGQPGQGAYEQYF
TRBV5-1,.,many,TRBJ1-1,TGCGCCAGCAGCTTGGTAGGGGATGGTGAAGCTTTCTTT,CASSLVGDGEAFF
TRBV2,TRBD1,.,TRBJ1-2,TGTGCCAGCATCCGGGACAGGGGGAGAAATGGCTACACCTTC,CASIRDRGRNGYTF
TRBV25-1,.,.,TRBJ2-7,TGTGCCAGCAGCGACCTTGGCCGGGGCTCCTCCTACAACGAGCAGTACTTC,CASSDLGRGSSYNEQYF
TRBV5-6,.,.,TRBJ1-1,TGTGCCAGCAGCCCCCTCGACACGGTATGGAACACTGAAGCTTTCTTT,CASSPLDTVWNTEAFF
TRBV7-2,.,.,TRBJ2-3,TGTGCCAGCAGCTTGAACAGGGTCCCAGATACGCAGTATTTT,CASSLNRVPDTQYF
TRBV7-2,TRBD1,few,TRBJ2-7,TGTGCCAGCAGCAGCGGGACAGGGTACTACGAGCAGTACTTC,CASSSGTGYYEQYF
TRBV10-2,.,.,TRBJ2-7,TGCGCCAGCAGTGAGTCACCCTACGAGCAGTACTTC,CASSESPYEQYF
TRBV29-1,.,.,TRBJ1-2,TGCAGCTTGTCCAACCCACAGGGTATCTGGGGCTATGGCTACACCTTC,CSLSNPQGIWGYGYTF
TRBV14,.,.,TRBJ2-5,TGTGCCAGCAGCCAAGATTGGGGTGGGGGGTCAGAGACCCAGTACTTC,CASSQDWGGGSETQYF
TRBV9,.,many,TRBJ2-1,TGTGCCAGCAGCCTCGGGACCACTAGGGTCAATGAGCAGTTCTTC,CASSLGTTRVNEQFF
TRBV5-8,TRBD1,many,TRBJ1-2,TGTGCCAGCAGCGCCCGGGACAGGAACTATGGCTACACCTTC,CASSARDRNYGYTF
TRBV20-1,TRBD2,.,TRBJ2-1,TGCAGTGCTAGAGATTGGGCTAGCGGCAGGAGCTCCTACAATGAGCAGTTCTTC,CSARDWASGRSSYNEQFF
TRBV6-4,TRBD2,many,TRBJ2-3,TGTGCCAGCAGTGTGACTAGCGGGGGCACAGATACGCAGTATTTT,CASSVTSGGTDTQYF
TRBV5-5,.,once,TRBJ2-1,TGTGCCAGCAGGCGTCAGGGCTCCTACGAGCAGTTCTTC,CASRRQGSYEQFF
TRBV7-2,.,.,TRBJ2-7,TGTGCCAGCAGCCAGGCCATGGACAGTGGGATCAACGAGCAGTACTTC,CASSQAMDSGINEQYF
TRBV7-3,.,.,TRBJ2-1,TGTGCCAGCAGCTTTGGGGGAAGCTCCTACAATGAGCAGTTCTTC,CASSFGGSSYNEQFF
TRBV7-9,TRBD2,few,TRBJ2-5,TGTGCCAGCAGTGCGGGGCTAGCGGGACAAGAGACCCAGTACTTC,CASSAGLAGQETQYF
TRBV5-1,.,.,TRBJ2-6,TGCGCCAGCAGATCTGGGGCCAACGTCCTGACTTTC,CASRSGANVLTF
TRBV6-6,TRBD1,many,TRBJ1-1,TGTGCCAGCAGTAGACCGGGACAGGGGAACACTGAAGCTTTCTTT,CASSRPGQGNTEAFF
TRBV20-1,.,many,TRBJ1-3,TGCAGTGGGGCTGACGTCCTCTCTGGAAACACCATATATTTT,CSGADVLSGNTIYF
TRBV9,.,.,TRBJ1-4,TGTGCCAGCAGCGTAGATACAGGGTTATACAATGAAAAACTGTTTTTT,CASSVDTGLYNEKLFF
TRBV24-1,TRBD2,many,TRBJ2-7,TGTGCCACCAGTGACCCAGGGACTAGCGGGAGGAACGAGCAGTACTTC,CATSDPGTSGRNEQYF
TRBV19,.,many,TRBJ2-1,TGTGCCTCCCGAGCGGTATCATACAATGAGCAGTTCTTC,CASRAVSYNEQFF
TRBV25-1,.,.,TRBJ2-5,TGTGCCAGCAGTGCTAGAGATCCCGGGACCCAAGAGACCCAGTACTTC,CASSARDPGTQETQYF
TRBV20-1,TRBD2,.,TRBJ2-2,TGCAGTGCTAGAGACCTAGCGGGGGGAGGGACCGGGGAGCTGTTTTTT,CSARDLAGGGTGELFF
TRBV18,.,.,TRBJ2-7,TGTGCCAGCTCTGGGGGTCAGACCTACGAGCAGTACTTC,CASSGGQTYEQYF